This TCR beta chain was recovered during a study of radiation and T cells in renal cell carcinoma. About the study: Nephrectomy followed 15 Gy stereotactic body radiation by 4 weeks.

Concerning this clone itself: What it binds is unknown.

Time point denoted: blood 2 weeks post-SBRT. Specified treatment: 15 Gy SBRT to primary tumor, nephrectomy 4 weeks later. Radiation-treated patients gave blood at baseline, week 2 and week 4. The study, taken as a whole, reports: Pretreatment tumor biopsies were lacking, so baseline clonotypes are unknown.

Germline CDR1 and CDR2: SGHTA and FQGNSA. The CDR3 loop spans 14 amino acids. V lost 4 bases, J lost 5 bases, and 5 bases stayed unmatched. The table came from immunoSEQ multiplex PCR; TCRdb's copy has only in-frame clones and leaves some out. In the table there are just over 150,000 clones, approximately 86% of which are singletons. The chain combines TRBV7-2 with TRBJ2-5; 9 bases map to TRBD2. The input for sequencing was blood, taken from a patient whose treatment included radiotherapy and nephrectomy. The TCR sequence derives from a woman aged 50 to 60 with renal cell carcinoma. The CDR3 bases are TGTGCCAGCAGCTGGCGGGGGGGCCGCGAGACCCAGTACTTC. Its protein product is CASSWRGGRETQYF.